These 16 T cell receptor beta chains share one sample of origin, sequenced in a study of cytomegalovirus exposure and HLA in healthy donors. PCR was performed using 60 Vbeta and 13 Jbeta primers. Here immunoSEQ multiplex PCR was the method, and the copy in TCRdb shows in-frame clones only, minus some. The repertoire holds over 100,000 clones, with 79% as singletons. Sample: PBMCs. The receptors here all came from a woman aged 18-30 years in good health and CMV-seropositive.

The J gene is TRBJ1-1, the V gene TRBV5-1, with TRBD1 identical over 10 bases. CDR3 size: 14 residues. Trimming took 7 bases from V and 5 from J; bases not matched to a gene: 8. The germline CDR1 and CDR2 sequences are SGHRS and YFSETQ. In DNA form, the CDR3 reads TGCGCCAGCGTCCCGACAGGGGGCTCAACTGAAGCTTTCTTT. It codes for CASVPTGGSTEAFF.

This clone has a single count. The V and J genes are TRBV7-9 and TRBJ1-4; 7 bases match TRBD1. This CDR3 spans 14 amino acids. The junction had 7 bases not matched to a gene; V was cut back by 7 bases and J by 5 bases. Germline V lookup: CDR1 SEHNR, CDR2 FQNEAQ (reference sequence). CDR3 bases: TGTGCCAGCACCCTACAGGGGACGAATGAAAAACTGTTTTTT. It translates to CASTLQGTNEKLFF.

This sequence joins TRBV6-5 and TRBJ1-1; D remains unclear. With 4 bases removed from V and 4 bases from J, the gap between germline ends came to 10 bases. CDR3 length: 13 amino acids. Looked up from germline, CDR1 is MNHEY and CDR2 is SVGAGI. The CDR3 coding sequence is TGTGCCAGCAGTTCGCGGGTGGCCACTGAAGCTTTCTTT. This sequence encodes CASSSRVATEAFF.

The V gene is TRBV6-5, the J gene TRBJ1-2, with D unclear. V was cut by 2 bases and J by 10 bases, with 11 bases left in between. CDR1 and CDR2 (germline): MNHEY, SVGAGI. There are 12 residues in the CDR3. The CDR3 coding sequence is TGTGCCAGCAGTTACGTAGGAGCCTCCTACACCTTC. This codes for CASSYVGASYTF.

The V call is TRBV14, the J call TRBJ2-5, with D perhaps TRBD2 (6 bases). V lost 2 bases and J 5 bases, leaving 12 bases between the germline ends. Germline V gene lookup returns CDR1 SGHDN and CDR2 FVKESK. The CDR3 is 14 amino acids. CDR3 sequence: CASSQTGSRETQYF. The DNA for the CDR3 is TGTGCCAGCAGCCAAACCGGGAGTAGGGAGACCCAGTACTTC.

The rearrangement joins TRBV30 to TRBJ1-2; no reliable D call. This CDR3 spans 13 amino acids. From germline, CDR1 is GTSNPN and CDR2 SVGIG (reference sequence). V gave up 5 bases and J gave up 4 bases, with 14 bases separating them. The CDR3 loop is CAWAGKSGYGYTF. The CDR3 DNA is TGTGCCTGGGCGGGGAAGAGTGGCTATGGCTACACCTTC.

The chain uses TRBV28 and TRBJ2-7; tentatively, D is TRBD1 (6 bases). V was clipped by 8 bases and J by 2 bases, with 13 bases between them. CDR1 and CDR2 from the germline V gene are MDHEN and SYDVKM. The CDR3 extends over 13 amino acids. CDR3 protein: CASLGQHAYEQYF. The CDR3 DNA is TGTGCCAGCTTAGGACAGCATGCCTACGAGCAGTACTTC.

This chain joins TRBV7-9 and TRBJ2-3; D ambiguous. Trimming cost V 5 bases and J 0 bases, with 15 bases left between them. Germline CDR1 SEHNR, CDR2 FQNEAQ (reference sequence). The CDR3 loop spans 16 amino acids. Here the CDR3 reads CASSLEASSSTDTQYF. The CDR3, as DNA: TGTGCCAGCAGCCTCGAGGCCAGCTCTAGCACAGATACGCAGTATTTT.

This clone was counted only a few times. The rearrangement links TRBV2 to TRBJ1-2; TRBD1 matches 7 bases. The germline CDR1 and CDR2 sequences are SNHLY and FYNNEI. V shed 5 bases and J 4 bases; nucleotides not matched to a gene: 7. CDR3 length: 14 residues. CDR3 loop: CASSTGGGSYGYTF. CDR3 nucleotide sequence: TGTGCCAGCAGTACCGGAGGGGGCAGCTATGGCTACACCTTC.

The CDR3, as DNA: TGTGCCAGCAGTTTAATTTACGGGACAGGGGGTGCGGAGACCCAGTACTTC. Its translation: CASSLIYGTGGAETQYF. The chain combines TRBV28 with TRBJ2-5; 11 nucleotides agree with TRBD1. The germline V gene encodes CDR1 MDHEN and CDR2 SYDVKM. The CDR3 is made up of 17 amino acids. Trimming cost V 2 bases and J 5 bases; bases outside gene matches: 10.

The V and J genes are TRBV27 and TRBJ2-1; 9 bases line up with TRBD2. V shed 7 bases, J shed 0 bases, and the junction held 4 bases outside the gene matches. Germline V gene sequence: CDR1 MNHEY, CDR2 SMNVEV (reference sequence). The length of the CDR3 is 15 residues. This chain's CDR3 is CASNLAGPSYNEQFF. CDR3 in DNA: TGTGCCAGCAACCTAGCGGGACCCTCCTACAATGAGCAGTTCTTC.

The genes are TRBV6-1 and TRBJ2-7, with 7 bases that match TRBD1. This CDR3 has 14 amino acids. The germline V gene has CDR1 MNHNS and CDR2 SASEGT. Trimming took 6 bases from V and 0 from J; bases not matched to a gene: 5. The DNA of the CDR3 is TGTGCCAGCAGACCACAGGGGTCCTCCTACGAGCAGTACTTC. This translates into CASRPQGSSYEQYF.

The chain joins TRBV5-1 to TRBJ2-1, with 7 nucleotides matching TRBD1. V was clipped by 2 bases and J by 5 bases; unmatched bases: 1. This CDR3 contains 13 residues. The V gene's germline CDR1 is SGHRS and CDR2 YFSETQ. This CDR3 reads CASSFGTDNEQFF. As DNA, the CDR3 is TGCGCCAGCAGCTTCGGGACAGACAATGAGCAGTTCTTC.

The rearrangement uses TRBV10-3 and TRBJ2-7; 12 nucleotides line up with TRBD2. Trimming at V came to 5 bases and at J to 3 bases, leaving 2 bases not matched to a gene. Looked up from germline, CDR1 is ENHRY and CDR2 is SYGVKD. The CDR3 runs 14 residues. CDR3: CAISRTSGIYEQYF. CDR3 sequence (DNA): TGTGCCATCAGTCGGACTAGCGGGATCTACGAGCAGTACTTC.

The CDR3 spells CASSSGPGGAFF. The CDR3 bases are TGTGCCAGCAGCTCGGGACCGGGGGGAGCTTTCTTT. The gene calls are TRBV7-9 and TRBJ1-1; possible D gene TRBD1, 5 bases. CDR1 and CDR2 (germline): SEHNR, FQNEAQ (reference sequence). Trimming removed 4 bases from V and 10 bases from J, with 13 bases in between. CDR3 length: 12 residues.

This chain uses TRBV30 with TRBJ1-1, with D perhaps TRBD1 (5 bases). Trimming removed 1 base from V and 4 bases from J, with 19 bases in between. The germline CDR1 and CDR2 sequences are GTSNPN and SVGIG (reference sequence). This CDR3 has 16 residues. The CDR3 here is CAWSDMTAPGGTEAFF. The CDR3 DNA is TGTGCCTGGAGTGATATGACGGCGCCCGGGGGCACTGAAGCTTTCTTT.